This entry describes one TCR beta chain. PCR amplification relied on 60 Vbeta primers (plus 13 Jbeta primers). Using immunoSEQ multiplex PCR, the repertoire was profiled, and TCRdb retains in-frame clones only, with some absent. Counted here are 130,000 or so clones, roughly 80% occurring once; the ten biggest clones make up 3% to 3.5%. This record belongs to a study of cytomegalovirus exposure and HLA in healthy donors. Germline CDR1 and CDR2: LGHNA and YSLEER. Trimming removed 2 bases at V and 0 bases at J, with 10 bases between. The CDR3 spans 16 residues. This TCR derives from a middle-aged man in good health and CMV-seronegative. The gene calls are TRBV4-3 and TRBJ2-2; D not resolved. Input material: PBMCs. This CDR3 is CASSQRTVTNTGELFF. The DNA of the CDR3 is TGCGCCAGCAGCCAACGCACAGTAACGAACACCGGGGAGCTGTTTTTT.